The present entry profiles one T cell receptor (beta chain) with its context. Different DNA sequences within this sample yield the same CDR3. This study enrolled people aged 18 to 89 from roughly 22 US geographic areas. Grouping used clinical history reported by participants in a survey and questionnaire. The source of the sample is a study of blood T cell repertoires in COVID-19. Study details: Acute-phase and convalescent COVID-19 samples originated in the United States, Italy and Spain. T cells, B-cell-depleted T cells, or PBMCs supplied cDNA or gDNA.

Assay: immunoSEQ multiplex PCR; the TCRdb copy retains only in-frame clones and omits some. The sample consists of hundreds of thousands of clones, roughly 90% of them appearing once. Germline CDR1 reads GTSNPN; CDR2 reads SVGIG (reference sequence). The CDR3 runs 13 residues. Trimming removed 0 bases at V and 4 bases at J, with 8 bases between. The receptor comes from a woman aged 40 to 50 with acute COVID-19. J is TRBJ2-3 and V is TRBV30, with D perhaps TRBD1 (5 bases). Input material: PBMCs or T cells enriched from blood (not recorded which). CDR3 residues: CAWSVGRADTQYF. The CDR3 coding sequence is TGTGCCTGGAGTGTGGGCAGGGCAGATACGCAGTATTTT. Full variable domain (remainder filled in from reference TRBV30 and TRBJ2-3): SQTIHQWPATLVQPVGSPLSLECTVEGTSNPNLYWYRQAAGRGLQLLFYSVGIGQISSEVPQNLSASRPQDRQFILSSKKLLLSDSGFYLCAWSVGRADTQYFGPGTRLTVL.